The rows below give T cell receptor beta chains drawn from one sample of a study of CD8 T cells in ankylosing spondylitis. TCRdb re-called the 5' RACE reads through MiXCR, storing one row per CDR3 protein. The repertoire holds approximately 400,000 distinct CDR3 sequences, with approximately 17% as singletons. Source material: blood, either unsorted or a sorted T cell fraction (not recorded which). Source of these receptors: a male donor with ankylosing spondylitis. Both conserved end residues are part of each CDR3. A D gene is named only where the DNA matches it firmly. Clone size, where shown, is once, few, many, or a class for clones that have expanded.

few,TRBV20-1,TRBJ2-7,TRBD2,CSASKLAGGRSGSHEQYF,TGCAGTGCTAGTAAGCTAGCGGGAGGAAGGTCGGGTAGCCACGAGCAGTACTTC
.,TRBV5-1,TRBJ2-5,.,CASSLAYGKETQYF,TGCGCCAGCAGCTTGGCGTACGGGAAAGAGACCCAGTACTTC
.,TRBV20-1,TRBJ2-2,.,CSARDPDRLNTGELFF,TGCAGTGCTAGAGACCCCGACAGGTTGAACACCGGGGAGCTGTTTTTT
.,TRBV5-1,TRBJ2-2,.,CASSFGPYTGELFF,TGCGCCAGCAGCTTTGGTCCTTACACCGGGGAGCTGTTTTTT
few,TRBV11-2,TRBJ1-2,.,CASSHPSRQSYGYTF,TGTGCCAGCAGTCATCCCTCGCGGCAGAGCTATGGCTACACCTTC
few,TRBV5-5,TRBJ1-4,TRBD1,CASRQGRPDEKLFF,TGTGCCAGCAGACAGGGGCGTCCGGATGAAAAACTGTTTTTT
few,TRBV6-2/TRBV6-3,TRBJ1-4,TRBD1,CASSYPGQGPPNEKLFF,TGTGCCAGCAGTTACCCCGGACAGGGGCCACCTAATGAAAAACTGTTTTTT
.,TRBV20-1,TRBJ2-7,.,CSARGGETSYEQYF,TGCAGTGCTAGAGGGGGGGAAACCTCCTACGAGCAGTACTTC
few,TRBV4-1,TRBJ2-1,TRBD2,CASSPTTSGSYNEQFF,TGCGCCAGCAGCCCAACGACTAGCGGGAGTTACAATGAGCAGTTCTTC
.,TRBV7-2,TRBJ2-3,TRBD2,CASSLQLAGVSDTQYF,TGTGCCAGCAGCTTGCAACTAGCGGGAGTTTCAGATACGCAGTATTTT
.,TRBV5-1,TRBJ2-3,.,CASSLVSTHTDTQYF,TGCGCCAGCAGCTTGGTGTCTACCCACACAGATACGCAGTATTTT
.,TRBV20-1,TRBJ2-5,TRBD2,CSARVPASGQETQYF,TGCAGTGCTAGAGTTCCGGCTAGCGGCCAAGAGACCCAGTACTTC
.,TRBV6-6,TRBJ2-3,.,CASGTWMDTQYF,TGTGCCAGCGGAACTTGGATGGATACGCAGTATTTT
.,TRBV6-5,TRBJ2-2,TRBD2,CASSYHRGTSGGVTGELFF,TGTGCCAGCAGTTATCATCGTGGGACTAGCGGGGGGGTGACCGGGGAGCTGTTTTTT
few,TRBV24-1,TRBJ1-2,TRBD1,CATSDNRGGGGYTF,TGTGCCACCAGTGACAACAGGGGTGGCGGTGGCTACACCTTC
.,TRBV6-1,TRBJ1-6,.,CASSRDRLESLHF,TGTGCCAGCAGCCGGGACCGTCTCGAGTCCCTCCACTTT
.,TRBV20-1,TRBJ1-5,.,CSASEQDYQPQHF,TGCAGTGCCTCGGAACAGGATTATCAGCCCCAGCATTTT
few,TRBV20-1,TRBJ1-6,.,CSARGGKNSPLHF,TGCAGTGCTCGGGGCGGAAAAAATTCACCCCTCCACTTT
few,TRBV30,TRBJ2-6,.,CAWSYSGANVLTF,TGTGCCTGGAGTTATTCTGGGGCCAACGTCCTGACTTTC
few,TRBV12-3/TRBV12-4,TRBJ1-1,.,CASSPRGGAANTEAFF,TGTGCCAGCAGTCCACGGGGGGGGGCCGCGAACACTGAAGCTTTCTTT
few,TRBV7-9,TRBJ2-5,TRBD2,CASSFPSRGEETQYF,TGTGCCAGCAGCTTCCCTAGTCGGGGGGAAGAGACCCAGTACTTC
few,TRBV9,TRBJ2-2,TRBD2,CASSVVAGTSGSGAAGELFF,TGTGCCAGCAGCGTAGTGGCAGGCACTAGCGGGAGTGGGGCGGCCGGGGAGCTGTTTTTT
few,TRBV7-2,TRBJ2-2,.,CASSLEEQGGGGELFF,TGTGCCAGCAGCTTAGAGGAACAGGGTGGAGGCGGGGAGCTGTTTTTT
many,TRBV12-3/TRBV12-4,TRBJ2-2,.,CASSLSWAGELFF,TGTGCCAGCAGTTTGAGTTGGGCCGGGGAGCTGTTTTTT
few,TRBV20-1,TRBJ1-2,.,CSARASSPLYGYTF,TGCAGTGCTAGGGCCAGTTCACCCCTCTATGGCTACACCTTC
few,TRBV9,TRBJ2-2,.,CASSPQIGELFF,TGTGCCAGCAGCCCCCAAATCGGGGAGCTGTTTTTT
.,TRBV25-1,TRBJ2-3,TRBD2,CASSEWGGSTDTQYF,TGTGCCAGCAGTGAATGGGGGGGTAGCACAGATACGCAGTATTTT
many,TRBV20-1,TRBJ1-2,.,CSAPTGSTNYGYTF,TGCAGTGCCCCCACAGGTTCAACCAACTATGGCTACACCTTC
.,TRBV15,TRBJ2-5,TRBD2,CATSTGTSGGHRETQYF,TGTGCCACCAGCACTGGGACTAGCGGGGGCCACCGGGAGACCCAGTACTTC
few,TRBV6-6,TRBJ1-1,.,CASSYGGDTEAFF,TGTGCCAGCAGTTACGGGGGGGACACTGAAGCTTTCTTT
few,TRBV20-1,TRBJ1-2,TRBD1,CSAGTTGYRSNYGYTF,TGCAGTGCTGGAACGACAGGGTATCGGTCCAACTATGGCTACACCTTC
few,TRBV5-1,TRBJ2-2,.,CASSLALRGHGTGELFF,TGCGCCAGCAGCTTGGCCTTACGGGGGCACGGCACCGGGGAGCTGTTTTTT
few,TRBV3-1,TRBJ2-7,TRBD2,CASSHSSGRREQYF,TGTGCCAGCAGCCACTCGAGCGGGAGGCGGGAGCAGTACTTC
many,TRBV12-3/TRBV12-4,TRBJ1-4,TRBD1,CASRRTTGGGEKLFF,TGTGCCAGCAGACGGACGACAGGGGGCGGTGAAAAACTGTTTTTT
.,TRBV6-2/TRBV6-3,TRBJ2-7,.,CASSYTGLKSSYEQYF,TGTGCCAGCAGTTACACGGGGCTAAAGAGCTCCTACGAGCAGTACTTC
few,TRBV5-6,TRBJ2-1,TRBD1,CASSLPRQGGVNEQFF,TGTGCCAGCAGCTTGCCCCGACAGGGGGGGGTCAATGAGCAGTTCTTC
.,TRBV6-2/TRBV6-3,TRBJ2-1,.,CASSRLPRNEQFF,TGTGCCAGCAGTCGACTCCCTCGCAATGAGCAGTTCTTC
.,TRBV6-1,TRBJ2-3,.,CASGRLADTQYF,TGTGCCAGCGGACGACTAGCAGATACGCAGTATTTT
.,TRBV12-3/TRBV12-4,TRBJ2-3,TRBD1,CASSLSDRDSDTQYF,TGTGCCAGCAGTTTATCGGACAGGGACTCAGATACGCAGTATTTT
.,TRBV10-1,TRBJ2-7,.,CASRGSASSYEQYF,TGCGCCAGCAGGGGGTCGGCCAGCTCCTACGAGCAGTACTTC
many,TRBV12-3/TRBV12-4,TRBJ2-2,.,CASSPWAIITGELFF,TGTGCCAGCAGTCCTTGGGCCATAATCACCGGGGAGCTGTTTTTT
.,TRBV5-1,TRBJ1-6,.,CASSLETPQANSPLHF,TGCGCCAGCAGCTTGGAGACACCGCAGGCAAATTCACCCCTCCACTTT
.,TRBV5-1,TRBJ2-3,.,CASSLKGPRDGGTDTQYF,TGCGCCAGCAGCTTGAAAGGACCTCGGGACGGGGGCACAGATACGCAGTATTTT
.,TRBV3-1,TRBJ2-3,.,CASSSDGGPPDTQYF,TGTGCCAGCAGCTCCGATGGAGGGCCCCCAGATACGCAGTATTTT
.,TRBV7-3,TRBJ2-2,TRBD2,CASSLGYGAGVSGELFF,TGTGCCAGCAGCTTAGGGTACGGAGCGGGAGTTTCCGGGGAGCTGTTTTTT
.,TRBV30,TRBJ2-6,.,CAYRDSGANVLTF,TGTGCCTACAGGGACTCTGGGGCCAACGTCCTGACTTTC
few,TRBV20-1,TRBJ2-1,TRBD2,CSARILWTSGNPNEQFF,TGCAGTGCTAGAATTTTATGGACTAGCGGGAATCCCAATGAGCAGTTCTTC
few,TRBV5-1,TRBJ2-1,.,CASSTAAGHYNEQFF,TGCGCCAGCAGCACGGCCGCGGGACACTACAATGAGCAGTTCTTC
few,TRBV12-3/TRBV12-4,TRBJ2-1,.,CASSFVDFNEQFF,TGTGCCAGCAGTTTTGTCGACTTCAATGAGCAGTTCTTC
.,TRBV3-1,TRBJ2-7,.,CASRNNAAGSGGEQYF,TGTGCCAGCAGAAACAATGCCGCAGGCTCGGGCGGCGAGCAGTACTTC
.,TRBV6-5,TRBJ1-2,.,CASSYVTLGVRQDTF,TGTGCCAGCAGTTACGTGACGCTGGGAGTGAGGCAAGACACCTTC
.,TRBV6-1,TRBJ1-1,TRBD1,CASSQGTGGEAFF,TGTGCCAGCAGCCAGGGGACAGGGGGCGAAGCTTTCTTT